The sequence of this TCR beta chain was determined in a study of somatic mutations in cytotoxic T cells in rheumatoid arthritis. About the research overall: The researchers flow-sorted some T-cell populations stained with V beta antibodies and got nearly 100% purity, and these included V beta1+ cells sequenced for TCRB. Study-wide results and limits: In the expanded CD8+ clones, the antigen targets remained unknown. Relative to age-matched healthy controls, rheumatoid arthritis patients did not differ significantly in CD8+ T-cell clonality. Reported slight underrepresentation of TRBV07 in rheumatoid arthritis patients was not subjected to multiple-comparison adjustment.

To note about this clone: Its antigen remains unknown. Other DNA sequences from this sample encode an identical CDR3 as well.

Germline V gene sequence: CDR1 SGHDN, CDR2 FVKESK. This CDR3 has 15 amino acids. Unmatched junction bases numbered 6, after V lost 1 base and J lost 8 bases. The data were produced by immunoSEQ multiplex PCR, yet TCRdb's version contains in-frame clones alone and is incomplete. The table records 11,000 or so clones, roughly 70% of them present only once. The sequenced sample was CD8+ T cells sorted from blood. This chain links TRBV14 with TRBJ2-1; 9 nucleotides match TRBD2. The clonotype originates from a woman aged 40 to 55 in good health. The CDR3 is CASSQGFLAGDEQFF. CDR3 DNA: TGTGCCAGCAGCCAAGGTTTCTTAGCGGGGGATGAGCAGTTCTTC.